Shown below are 8 T cell receptor beta chains from a single sample sequenced in a study of brain T cells in children with intractable seizures. The data were produced by immunoSEQ multiplex PCR, yet TCRdb's version contains in-frame clones alone and is incomplete. The sample contains fewer than 80,000 clones, about 96% of which appear only once. The input for sequencing was peripheral blood, taken at surgery. These receptors were taken from a boy younger than two with focal cortical dysplasia and intractable seizures.

The rearrangement links TRBV7-8 to TRBJ1-1; 7 bases map to TRBD1. Germline CDR1 reads SGHVS; CDR2 reads FQNEAQ. The CDR3 covers 15 residues. The J segment lost 6 bases and the V segment lost 4 bases, leaving 11 bases of the junction unmatched. The CDR3 reads CASSYPEGGPAEAFF. The CDR3 DNA is TGTGCCAGCAGCTATCCCGAAGGGGGCCCCGCTGAAGCTTTCTTT.

The V call is TRBV7-9, the J call TRBJ2-3; D unresolved. Germline V lookup: CDR1 SEHNR, CDR2 FQNEAQ (reference sequence). V was clipped by 1 base and J by 4 bases, with 6 bases between them. This CDR3 has 13 residues. DNA of the CDR3: TGTGCCAGCAGCTTAGGAGTGGCAGATACGCAGTATTTT. Its protein product is CASSLGVADTQYF.

The chain combines TRBV3-1 (or the pseudogene TRBV3-2) with TRBJ2-7; D may be TRBD2 (5 bases). This CDR3 has 14 amino acids. Trimming left V 4 bases short and J 6 bases short, with 16 bases between. Germline values: CDR1 LGHDT, CDR2 YNNKEL (reference sequence). In DNA form, the CDR3 reads TGTGCCAGCAGCCCACTCCATACCCGGGGCGAGCAGTACTTC. This sequence encodes CASSPLHTRGEQYF.

This sequence joins TRBV13 and TRBJ1-5, with TRBD1 as a possible D gene (5 bases). The CDR3 covers 14 residues. Germline CDR1 is PRHDT and CDR2 is FYEKMQ (reference sequence). Trimming removed 3 bases from V and 0 bases from J, with 6 bases in between. Here the CDR3 reads CASSLGRSNQPQHF. CDR3 coding DNA: TGTGCCAGCAGCTTGGGACGTAGCAATCAGCCCCAGCATTTT.

The chain recombines TRBV11-2 with TRBJ2-5; TRBD1 matches at 7 bases. This CDR3 spans 16 amino acids. Germline V CDR1 and CDR2: SGHAT, FQNNGV. V lost 1 base to trimming and J lost 5 bases; unmatched junction nucleotides: 10. In DNA, the CDR3 is TGTGCCAGCAGCTTAGTTGTTGGAAGGGGGCTGGAGACCCAGTACTTC. This translates into CASSLVVGRGLETQYF. The full variable domain, rest sourced from reference TRBV11-2 and TRBJ2-5, is EAGVAQSPRYKIIEKRQSVAFWCNPISGHATLYWYQQILGQGPKLLIQFQNNGVVDDSQLPKDRFSAERLKGVDSTLKIQPAKLEDSAVYLCASSLVVGRGLETQYFGPGTRLLVL.

The CDR3 is CASSITSVPDTQYF. The CDR3 region has the DNA TGTGCCAGCAGCATCACTAGCGTCCCAGATACGCAGTATTTT. V is TRBV9 and J is TRBJ2-3, with TRBD2 matching 7 bases. The CDR3 spans 14 residues. V gave up 4 bases and J gave up 4 bases; unmatched junction bases: 6. CDR1 and CDR2 (germline): SGDLS, YYNGEE.

J is TRBJ2-1 and V is TRBV16, with TRBD1 matching over 11 bases. CDR1 and CDR2 from the germline V gene are KGHSY and FQNENV. The CDR3 length is 15 residues. J lost 6 bases, V lost 5 bases, and 6 bases had no gene match. CDR3 DNA sequence: TGTGCCAGCAGCAGTAGGGACAGGGGGAGCAATGAGCAGTTCTTC. Translation gives CASSSRDRGSNEQFF.

This clone was counted once. V is TRBV28 and J is TRBJ2-1, with TRBD2 identical over 9 bases. CDR1 MDHEN and CDR2 SYDVKM come from the germline V gene. The V and J ends lost 3 bases and 8 bases, in that order; junction bases with no gene match: 5. The CDR3 contains 14 residues. The CDR3 loop is CASSFAGGPYEQFF. Written as DNA, the CDR3 is TGTGCCAGCAGTTTCGCGGGAGGGCCGTATGAGCAGTTCTTC. Based on the CDR3 plus reference TRBV28 and TRBJ2-1, the full variable domain is DVKVTQSSRYLVKRTGEKVFLECVQDMDHENMFWYRQDPGLGLRLIYFSYDVKMKEKGDIPEGYSVSREKKERFSLILESASTNQTSMYLCASSFAGGPYEQFFGPGTRLTVL.